The 4 T cell receptor beta chains below all came from one sample that was sequenced in a study of a mutant IDH1 vaccine in newly diagnosed glioma. Here immunoSEQ multiplex PCR was the method, and the copy in TCRdb shows in-frame clones only, minus some. The table lists 50,000 or so clones, roughly 80% of them singletons. Indicated time point: baseline, week 1 (first vaccination visit). The treatment: pre-vaccination baseline after standard-of-care therapy. Sequenced here: PBMCs, sampled from a glioma patient treated with radiotherapy, temozolomide or both. Receptors were obtained from a young man with glioma.

The CDR3 is CASSQEQGADYGYTF. CDR3 nucleotides: TGCGCCAGCAGCCAAGAGCAGGGGGCTGACTATGGCTACACCTTC. This chain connects TRBV4-1 to TRBJ1-2, with 8 bases that match TRBD1. The germline V gene encodes CDR1 MGHRA and CDR2 YSYEKL. V was clipped by 0 bases and J by 3 bases; unmatched bases: 3. This CDR3 is 15 amino acids long.

Sample share makes this clone medium-sized (0.01 to 0.1%). This sample also contains other DNA sequences that code for the same CDR3. This chain uses TRBV4-1 with TRBJ1-2, with TRBD1 as a possible D gene (5 bases). V was trimmed by 0 bases and J by 4 bases, leaving 6 bases between them. This CDR3 has 13 amino acids. CDR1 MGHRA and CDR2 YSYEKL come from the germline V gene. The CDR3 DNA sequence: TGCGCCAGCAGCCAAGACAGGGCCTATGGCTACACCTTC. It codes for CASSQDRAYGYTF.

The V call is TRBV7-2, the J call TRBJ1-5; no firm D call. The CDR3 runs to 15 residues. Germline lookup yields CDR1 SGHTA and CDR2 FQGNSA. Trimming pared 1 base from V and 3 bases from J, leaving 10 bases between. CDR3 residues: CASSLGGAVNQPQHF. CDR3 bases: TGTGCCAGCAGCTTAGGGGGAGCGGTCAATCAGCCCCAGCATTTT.

The rearrangement uses TRBV11-3 and TRBJ2-6, with 9 bases that match TRBD1. Germline CDR1 and CDR2: SGHNT and YENEEA. There are 17 residues in the CDR3. The ends lost 4 bases at V and 4 bases at J; junction bases unmatched: 8. CDR3 sequence: CASSSPGQGTGANVLTF. The CDR3 DNA reads TGTGCCAGCAGCTCCCCGGGACAGGGTACCGGGGCCAACGTCCTGACTTTC.